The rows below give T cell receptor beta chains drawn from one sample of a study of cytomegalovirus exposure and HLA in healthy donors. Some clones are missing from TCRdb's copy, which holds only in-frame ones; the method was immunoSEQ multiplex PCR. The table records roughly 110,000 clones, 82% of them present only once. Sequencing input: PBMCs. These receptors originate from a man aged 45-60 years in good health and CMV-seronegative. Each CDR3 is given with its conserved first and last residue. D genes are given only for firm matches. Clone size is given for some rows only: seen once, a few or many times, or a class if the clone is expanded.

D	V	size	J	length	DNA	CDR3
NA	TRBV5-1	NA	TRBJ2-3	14	TGCGCCAGCAGCTTGGGGGCAGCCGCAGATACGCAGTATTTT	CASSLGAAADTQYF
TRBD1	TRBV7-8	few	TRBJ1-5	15	TGTGCCAGCAGCCTAGGGGGACAGGGGTGGCAGCCCCAGCATTTT	CASSLGGQGWQPQHF
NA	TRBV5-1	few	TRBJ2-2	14	TGCGCCAGCAGCCCCGGACAGTTCACCGGGGAGCTGTTTTTT	CASSPGQFTGELFF
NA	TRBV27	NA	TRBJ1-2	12	TGTGCCAGCAGTTTATCGGGGGGGGGCTACACCTTC	CASSLSGGGYTF
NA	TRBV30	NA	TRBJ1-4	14	TGTGCCTGGGCCTGGGGCGCAACTAATGAAAAACTGTTTTTT	CAWAWGATNEKLFF
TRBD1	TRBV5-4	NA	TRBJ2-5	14	TGTGCCAGCAGCCCGGGGACAGGACAAGAGACCCAGTACTTC	CASSPGTGQETQYF
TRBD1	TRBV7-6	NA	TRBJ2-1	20	TGTGCCAGCAGCTTAGCGATAGGACAGGGAAGGTCGCTTGGCGACAATGAGCAGTTCTTC	CASSLAIGQGRSLGDNEQFF
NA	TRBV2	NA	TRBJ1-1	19	TGTGCCAGCAGCCCCCCTTGGGTTGGGGGCGCTTCGAAGTGGGCTGAAGCTTTCTTT	CASSPPWVGGASKWAEAFF
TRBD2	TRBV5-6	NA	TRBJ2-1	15	TGTGCCAGCTTCGACGGACTAGCGGGGGACAATGAGCAGTTCTTC	CASFDGLAGDNEQFF
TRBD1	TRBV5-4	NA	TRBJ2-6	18	TGTGCCAGCAGCTCCCGGACAGGGGGCGAATCTGGGGCCAACGTCCTGACTTTC	CASSSRTGGESGANVLTF
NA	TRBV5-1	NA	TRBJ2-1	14	TGCGCCAGCAGCTGGGTTCGGCTAGGCAATGAGCAGTTCTTC	CASSWVRLGNEQFF
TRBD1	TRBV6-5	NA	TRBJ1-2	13	TGTGCCAGCAGTCGAGGGACAGGTGCTGGCTACACCTTC	CASSRGTGAGYTF
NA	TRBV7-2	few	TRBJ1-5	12	TGTGCCAGCAGCTCCCAACACCAGCCCCAGCATTTT	CASSSQHQPQHF
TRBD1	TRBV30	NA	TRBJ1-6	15	TGTGCCTGGTCCCACTTGGGACAGGGGTCTTCACCCCTCCACTTT	CAWSHLGQGSSPLHF
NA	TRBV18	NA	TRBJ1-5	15	TGTGCCAGCTCAGGAGGGGGGGATAGCAATCAGCCCCAGCATTTT	CASSGGGDSNQPQHF
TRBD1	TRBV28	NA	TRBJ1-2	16	TGTGCCAGCAGTTTAAAGGGCGGGCAGGGGGACTATGGCTACACCTTC	CASSLKGGQGDYGYTF
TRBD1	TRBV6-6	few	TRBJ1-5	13	TGTGCCAGCAGCACAGGGGCCAATCAGCCCCAGCATTTT	CASSTGANQPQHF
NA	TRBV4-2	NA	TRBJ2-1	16	TGTGCCAGCAGCCAAGATACGGGGGAGAGTAAGAATGAGCAGTTCTTC	CASSQDTGESKNEQFF
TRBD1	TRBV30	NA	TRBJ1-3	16	TGTGCCTGGAGTACGACCTGGACAGGGCCAACAAACACCATATATTTT	CAWSTTWTGPTNTIYF
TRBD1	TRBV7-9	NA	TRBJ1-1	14	TGTGCCAGCAGCGCAGGGGGACGGGCCACTGAAGCTTTCTTT	CASSAGGRATEAFF
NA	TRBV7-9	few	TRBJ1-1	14	TGTGCCAGCATACCCGAGGCCATGAACACTGAAGCTTTCTTT	CASIPEAMNTEAFF
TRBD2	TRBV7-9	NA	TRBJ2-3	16	TGTGCCAGCAGCCCATTCGGGCGGGGGGATTCAGATACGCAGTATTTT	CASSPFGRGDSDTQYF
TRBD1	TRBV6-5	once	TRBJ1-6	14	TGTGCCAGCAGCCGACAGGGGAAAAGATCACCCCTCCACTTT	CASSRQGKRSPLHF
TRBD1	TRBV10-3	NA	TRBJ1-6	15	TGTGCCATCAGTCAGAACCGGGACAGTAATTCACCCCTCCACTTT	CAISQNRDSNSPLHF
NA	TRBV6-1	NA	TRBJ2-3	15	TGTGCCAGCACCCAGGCCCGATTACGCACAGATACGCAGTATTTT	CASTQARLRTDTQYF
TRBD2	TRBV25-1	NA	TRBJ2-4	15	TGTGCCAGCAGTCAACCGACTAGCGTCGCAAACATTCAGTACTTC	CASSQPTSVANIQYF
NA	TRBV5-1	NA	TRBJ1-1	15	TGCGCCAGCAGCTCGGAAAAGGGACATCACACTGAAGCTTTCTTT	CASSSEKGHHTEAFF
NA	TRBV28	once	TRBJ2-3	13	TGTGCCAGCAGTTTCAGGAGCACAGATACGCAGTATTTT	CASSFRSTDTQYF
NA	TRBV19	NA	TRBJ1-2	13	TGTGCCAGTAGTATCTCCAGAAACTATGGCTACACCTTC	CASSISRNYGYTF
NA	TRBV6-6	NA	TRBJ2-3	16	TGTGCCAGCAGTCGCCGGACAGCGACTAGCACAGATACGCAGTATTTT	CASSRRTATSTDTQYF
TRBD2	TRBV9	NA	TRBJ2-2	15	TGTGCCAGCAGCGCTACTAGCGCCAACACCGGGGAGCTGTTTTTT	CASSATSANTGELFF
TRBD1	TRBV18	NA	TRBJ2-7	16	TGTGCCAGCTCACCCTCCGGACAGGGTCCCTCCTACGAGCAGTACTTC	CASSPSGQGPSYEQYF
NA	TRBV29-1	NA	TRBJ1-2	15	TGCAGCGTTGAGGACGCCTCCGGGACAAACTATGGCTACACCTTC	CSVEDASGTNYGYTF
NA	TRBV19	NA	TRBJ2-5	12	TGTGCCAGTAGTATAGACCCGGGGAGTAAGTACTTC	CASSIDPGSKYF
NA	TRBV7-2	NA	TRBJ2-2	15	TGTGCCAGCAGCTTAGCGAAAGGAGGCACCGGGGAGCTGTTTTTT	CASSLAKGGTGELFF
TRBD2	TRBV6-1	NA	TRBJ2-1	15	TGTGCCAGCAGCCCCGGGACTAGCGCCTACAATGAGCAGTTCTTC	CASSPGTSAYNEQFF
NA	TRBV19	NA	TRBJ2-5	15	TGTGCCAGCACTAAACGGGTCAGGGTCGGGGAGACCCAGTACTTC	CASTKRVRVGETQYF
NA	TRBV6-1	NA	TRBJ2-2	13	TGTGCCTTACCCCGAGCGAACACCGGGGAGCTGTTTTTT	CALPRANTGELFF
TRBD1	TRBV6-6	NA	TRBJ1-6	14	TGTGCCAGCAGTTACGACAGGGTACATTCACCCCTCCACTTT	CASSYDRVHSPLHF